A selection of T cell receptor beta chains follows, all from one sample in a study of T-cell reconstitution after alpha-beta-depleted transplantation in children. TCRdb processed the PCR reads anew with MiXCR; each CDR3 protein has one entry. The profile shows 610,000 or so distinct CDR3 sequences, roughly 27% of them singletons. The sequences come from PBMCs, collected before TCRalphabeta/CD19-depleted stem cell transplant. These receptors originate from a boy under three years old with Wiskott-Aldrich syndrome, due to receive a stem cell transplant. Both conserved end residues are part of each CDR3. Fields, in order: D gene, clone size, V gene, J gene, CDR3 length, CDR3 protein, CDR3 DNA. The D gene is left open where the match is weak. Some rows have no size entry. The others give once, few or many, or a class for an expanded clone.

-	-	TRBV19	TRBJ1-1	15	CASSIDGLIATEAFF	TGTGCCAGTAGTATAGATGGGCTTATCGCAACTGAAGCTTTCTTT
-	few	TRBV3-1	TRBJ1-2	14	CASSQGDGPYGYTF	TGTGCCAGCAGCCAAGGGGACGGCCCCTATGGCTACACCTTC
-	-	TRBV10-3	TRBJ2-7	11	CAISELDEQYF	TGTGCCATCAGTGAGCTGGACGAGCAGTACTTC
TRBD1	few	TRBV18	TRBJ1-4	11	CATGGGEKLFF	TGTGCCACCGGAGGGGGCGAAAAACTGTTTTTT
-	few	TRBV14	TRBJ2-7	16	CASSPLGRLGSYEQYF	TGTGCCAGCAGCCCCCTCGGTCGGTTGGGCTCCTACGAGCAGTACTTC
TRBD2	few	TRBV20-1	TRBJ2-1	14	CSASGLAGAGEQFF	TGCAGTGCTTCGGGACTAGCGGGAGCTGGTGAGCAGTTCTTC
-	few	TRBV12-3/TRBV12-4	TRBJ2-7	12	CASRREGSEQYF	TGTGCCAGCAGACGTGAGGGTAGCGAGCAGTACTTC
-	few	TRBV6-1	TRBJ2-7	11	CALGGSYEQYF	TGTGCCCTAGGGGGCTCCTACGAGCAGTACTTC
-	few	TRBV20-1	TRBJ2-1	14	CSAKDTSSYNEQFF	TGCAGTGCCAAGGACACTAGCTCCTACAATGAGCAGTTCTTC
-	once	TRBV2	TRBJ2-1	12	CASSGLESEQFF	TGTGCCAGCAGTGGTCTCGAGTCCGAGCAGTTCTTC